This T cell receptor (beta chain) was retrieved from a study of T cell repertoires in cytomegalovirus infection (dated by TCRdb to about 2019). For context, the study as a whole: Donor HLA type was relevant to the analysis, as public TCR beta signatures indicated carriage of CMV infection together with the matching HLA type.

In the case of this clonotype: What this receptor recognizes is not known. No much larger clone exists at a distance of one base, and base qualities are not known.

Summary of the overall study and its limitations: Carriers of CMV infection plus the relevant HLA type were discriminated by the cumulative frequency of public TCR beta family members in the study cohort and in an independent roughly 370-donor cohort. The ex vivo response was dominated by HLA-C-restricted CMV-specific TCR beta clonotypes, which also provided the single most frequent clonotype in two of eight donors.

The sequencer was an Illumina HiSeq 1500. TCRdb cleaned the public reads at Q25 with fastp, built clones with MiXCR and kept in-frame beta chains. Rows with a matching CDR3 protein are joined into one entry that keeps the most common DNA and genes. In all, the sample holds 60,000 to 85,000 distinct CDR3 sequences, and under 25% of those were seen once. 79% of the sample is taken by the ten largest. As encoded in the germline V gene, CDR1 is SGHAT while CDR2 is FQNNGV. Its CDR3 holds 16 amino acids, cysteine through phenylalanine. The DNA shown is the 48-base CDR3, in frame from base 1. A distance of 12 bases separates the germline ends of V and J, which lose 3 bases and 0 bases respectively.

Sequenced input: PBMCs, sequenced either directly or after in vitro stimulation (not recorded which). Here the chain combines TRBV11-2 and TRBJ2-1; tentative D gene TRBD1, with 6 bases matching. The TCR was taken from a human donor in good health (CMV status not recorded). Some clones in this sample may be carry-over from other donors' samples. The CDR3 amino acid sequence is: CASSLRADSSYNEQFF. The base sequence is TGTGCCAGCAGCTTGAGAGCGGACAGCTCCTACAATGAGCAGTTCTTC.